The 19 T cell receptor beta chains reported below all come from one sample, sequenced in a study of blood T cell repertoires in COVID-19. TCRdb's copy holds only in-frame clones and misses some; the assay was immunoSEQ multiplex PCR. The sample holds about 240,000 clones, approximately 86% seen once. Sequencing was performed on peripheral blood. These receptors were obtained from a man aged 55 to 69 who had recovered from COVID-19.

This chain links TRBV7-9 with TRBJ2-3; 8 bases map to TRBD1. There are 16 residues in the CDR3. Trimming cost V 4 bases and J 3 bases; bases outside gene matches: 9. Germline V gene lookup returns CDR1 SEHNR and CDR2 FQNEAQ (reference sequence). The CDR3 sequence: CASSSTSDRETDTQYF. CDR3 in DNA: TGTGCCAGCAGCTCCACCTCGGACAGGGAGACAGATACGCAGTATTTT.

The genes are TRBV5-1 and TRBJ1-6; a weak D match, TRBD1 (5 bases). The CDR3 length is 16 residues. Trimming shortened V by 4 bases and J by 8 bases, and 19 bases separated the two germline ends. Per germline, CDR1 SGHRS and CDR2 YFSETQ. The CDR3 protein is CASSQFPTADHSPLHF. The DNA for the CDR3 is TGCGCCAGCAGCCAATTTCCGACAGCTGACCATTCACCCCTCCACTTT.

The genes are TRBV9 and TRBJ1-2; tentatively, D is TRBD1 (5 bases). Trimming removed 1 base at V and 8 bases at J, with 18 bases between. Germline values: CDR1 SGDLS, CDR2 YYNGEE. The CDR3 runs to 15 residues. The CDR3 region has the DNA TGTGCCAGCAGCGTACTCCCTTTGACAGCTAGAGGCTACACCTTC. This translates into CASSVLPLTARGYTF.

V usage is TRBV24-1 and J usage is TRBJ1-4, with TRBD1 matching over 7 bases. Per the germline V gene, CDR1 is KGHDR and CDR2 is SFDVKD. The CDR3 is 16 residues long. Trimming took 2 bases from V and 1 from J; bases not matched to a gene: 3. CDR3 nucleotide sequence: TGTGCCACCAGTGATTCCCGACAGGGAACTAATGAAAAACTGTTTTTT. Its translation is CATSDSRQGTNEKLFF.

The chain combines TRBV6-5 with TRBJ2-7, with D tentatively TRBD1 (6 bases). V dropped 2 bases and J dropped 5 bases, with 10 bases sitting between them. The CDR3 is 13 amino acids. Germline-derived CDR1 and CDR2 are MNHEY and SVGAGI. CDR3 DNA: TGTGCCAGCAGTTACGGACAGCAGGACGAGCAGTACTTC. The encoded protein is CASSYGQQDEQYF.

This clone was found a few times. This chain uses TRBV2 with TRBJ1-6; no firm D call. Germline lookup yields CDR1 SNHLY and CDR2 FYNNEI. This CDR3 spans 14 amino acids. V lost 7 bases to trimming and J lost 9 bases, with 16 bases between them. This CDR3 reads CASTLGGTVSPLHF. CDR3 coding DNA: TGTGCCAGCACCCTAGGAGGCACCGTTTCACCCCTCCACTTT.

This clone has only one observation. The gene calls are TRBV10-3 and TRBJ2-3; 8 nucleotides line up with TRBD2. From germline, CDR1 is ENHRY and CDR2 SYGVKD. Trimming took 0 bases from V and 0 from J; bases not matched to a gene: 8. This CDR3 comprises 18 residues. CDR3 sequence (DNA): TGTGCCATCAGTGAGTCGAGGGCTAGCGGGTCTAGCACAGATACGCAGTATTTT. Translated: CAISESRASGSSTDTQYF.

Only one count was recorded for this clone. The rearrangement uses TRBV10-1 and TRBJ2-3; 9 bases are a match to TRBD1. J gave up 4 bases and V 5 bases, and 13 bases lay outside the gene matches. Germline V lookup: CDR1 WNHNN, CDR2 SYGVQD (reference sequence). This CDR3 contains 17 residues. Here the CDR3 reads CASSRGSTGTGSDTQYF. DNA of the CDR3: TGCGCCAGCAGTCGGGGCTCAACCGGGACAGGGTCAGATACGCAGTATTTT.

V and J are TRBV7-7 and TRBJ2-7, with a possible D match to TRBD1 (5 bases). CDR1 is SSHAT and CDR2 is FNYEAQ in the germline V gene (reference sequence). The CDR3 has 15 amino acids. Between the trimmed V and J ends, which lost 7 bases and 2 bases, there was a span of 18 bases. In DNA, the CDR3 is TGTGCCAGCAACCCCGACAGTCCTCTCCCCTACGAGCAGTACTTC. Its protein product is CASNPDSPLPYEQYF.

This chain connects TRBV19 to TRBJ1-1, with 12 bases aligning to TRBD1. Germline V gives CDR1 LNHDA, CDR2 SQIVND (reference sequence). This CDR3 is built from 16 residues. J was trimmed by 10 bases and V by 5 bases; bases with no gene match: 14. CDR3 amino acids: CASSLSPGQGARGAFF. CDR3 bases: TGTGCCAGTAGTCTGAGCCCGGGACAGGGGGCGCGCGGAGCTTTCTTT.

CDR3 amino acids: CASSEGTGGYNEQFF. CDR3 nucleotides: TGTGCCAGCAGTGAAGGGACAGGGGGCTACAATGAGCAGTTCTTC. This chain uses TRBV6-1 with TRBJ2-1; 10 bases map to TRBD1. Per the germline V gene, CDR1 is MNHNS and CDR2 is SASEGT. The V gene end was trimmed by 1 base and the J gene end by 3 bases; junction bases not matched to a gene: 0. This CDR3 is 15 amino acids long.

V gene TRBV10-3 combines with J gene TRBJ2-3; 9 bases match TRBD2. The CDR3 contains 17 residues. J gave up 1 base and V 0 bases, and 5 bases lay outside the gene matches. Germline assignment: CDR1 ENHRY and CDR2 SYGVKD. CDR3 region: CAISESRASGGTDTQYF. The DNA of the CDR3 is TGTGCCATCAGTGAGTCGAGGGCTAGCGGGGGCACAGATACGCAGTATTTT.

The chain has TRBV19 and TRBJ1-6; D remains unclear. V lost 8 bases and J lost 0, with 11 bases in between. The CDR3 loop spans 15 amino acids. Looked up from germline, CDR1 is LNHDA and CDR2 is SQIVND (reference sequence). CDR3 DNA: TGTGCCAGTCACGACCGGAGCTCCTATAATTCACCCCTCCACTTT. It codes for CASHDRSSYNSPLHF.

The V call is TRBV5-1, the J call TRBJ2-3; TRBD1 matches at 7 bases. Losses at the gene ends were 4 bases for V and 0 bases for J; bases not matched to a gene: 5. The CDR3 sequence is 15 residues long. CDR1 and CDR2 (germline): SGHRS, YFSETQ. CDR3 DNA: TGCGCCAGCAGCGGGCAGGGGGTTAGCACAGATACGCAGTATTTT. Its protein product is CASSGQGVSTDTQYF.

The CDR3 loop is CASSLDRGGGYTQYF. The CDR3 DNA reads as TGTGCCAGCAGCTTGGATCGGGGGGGCGGATATACGCAGTATTTT. The chain recombines TRBV5-4 with TRBJ2-3; 8 nucleotides agree with TRBD2. This CDR3 is 15 amino acids long. V shed 0 bases, J shed 7 bases, and the junction held 7 bases outside the gene matches. The V gene's germline CDR1 is SGHNT and CDR2 YYREEE (reference sequence).

The chain uses TRBV9 and TRBJ2-3; a weak D match, TRBD2 (6 bases). CDR1 and CDR2 (germline): SGDLS, YYNGEE. The CDR3 is 16 residues long. The V gene lost 0 bases and the J gene lost 3 bases, with 14 bases spanning the gap. CDR3 loop: CASSVAGRGLTDTQYF. The CDR3 DNA sequence: TGTGCCAGCAGCGTAGCTGGGCGGGGATTAACAGATACGCAGTATTTT.

The chain carries TRBV19 and TRBJ1-2; D call uncertain. There are 16 residues in the CDR3. Germline CDR1 reads LNHDA; CDR2 reads SQIVND (reference sequence). The V end was cut by 3 bases, the J end by 4 bases, with 18 bases between. The CDR3 spells CASSISRQVSGYGYTF. CDR3 in DNA: TGTGCCAGTAGTATTTCCCGCCAGGTTTCTGGCTATGGCTACACCTTC. Full variable domain (rest looked up from reference TRBV19 and TRBJ1-2): DGGITQSPKYLFRKEGQNVTLSCEQNLNHDAMYWYRQDPGQGLRLIYYSQIVNDFQKGDIAEGYSVSREKKESFPLTVTSAQKNPTAFYLCASSISRQVSGYGYTFGSGTRLTVV.

V usage is TRBV28 and J usage is TRBJ1-2, with TRBD1 identical over 8 bases. The CDR3 has 12 amino acids. V lost 2 bases to trimming and J lost 7 bases; unmatched junction nucleotides: 0. Germline CDR1 is MDHEN and CDR2 is SYDVKM. DNA for the CDR3: TGTGCCAGCAGTTTAGACAGGGGTGGCTACACCTTC. Translation gives CASSLDRGGYTF.

The rearrangement uses TRBV24-1 and TRBJ2-3; TRBD1 aligns across 8 bases. The CDR3 is 16 residues long. Germline V gene lookup returns CDR1 KGHDR and CDR2 SFDVKD. Trimming at V came to 3 bases and at J to 4 bases, leaving 8 bases not matched to a gene. CDR3: CATSDTDRDLADTQYF. The CDR3 region has the DNA TGTGCCACCAGTGATACGGACAGGGATTTAGCAGATACGCAGTATTTT.